This entry lists 29 T cell receptor beta chains sequenced from one sample in a study of blood T cell repertoires in COVID-19. Sequencing was performed with immunoSEQ multiplex PCR; in TCRdb, only in-frame clones are kept and a portion is missing. The data show approximately 240,000 clones, with about 79% seen just once and about 1.4% held by the top ten. Sequencing was done on a sample of peripheral blood. The receptors derive from a woman aged 40 to 49 who had recovered from COVID-19.

The J gene is TRBJ2-5, the V gene TRBV9, with 7 bases matching TRBD2. Germline V gene lookup returns CDR1 SGDLS and CDR2 YYNGEE. This CDR3 spans 14 amino acids. J lost 6 bases, V lost 1 base, and 6 bases had no gene match. The CDR3 nucleotides read TGTGCCAGCAGCGTAAGTGGGGGGGGACAGACCCAGTACTTC. Amino acid sequence: CASSVSGGGQTQYF.

The CDR3 reads CASSVRDRDNQPQHF. The CDR3 DNA follows: TGTGCCAGCAGCGTCCGGGACAGGGACAATCAGCCCCAGCATTTT. V is TRBV5-5 and J is TRBJ1-5; 9 bases align to TRBD1. This CDR3 region has 15 residues. Unmatched junction bases numbered 5, after V lost 4 bases and J lost 3 bases. Germline V gives CDR1 SGHKS, CDR2 YYEKEE (reference sequence).

This rearrangement joins TRBV6-5 to TRBJ2-7, with a possible D match to TRBD1 (6 bases). V lost 4 bases and J 3 bases, leaving 16 bases between the germline ends. This CDR3 region has 15 residues. Germline V gives CDR1 MNHEY, CDR2 SVGAGI. The CDR3 DNA follows: TGTGCCAGCAGTTGGTCCGGCAGGGGATACTACGAGCAGTACTTC. Residues: CASSWSGRGYYEQYF.

This sequence joins TRBV18 and TRBJ1-5; D is unresolved. Trimming took 5 bases from V and 5 from J, leaving 13 bases between them. The CDR3 is made up of 14 amino acids. Germline CDR1 and CDR2: KGHSH and LQKENI. The CDR3 region has the DNA TGTGCCAGCTCAGAACAGAGACTAGATCAGCCCCAGCATTTT. It encodes CASSEQRLDQPQHF.

The chain uses TRBV11-3 and TRBJ2-2; no clear D gene. Germline loops: CDR1 SGHNT, CDR2 YENEEA. The CDR3 consists of 13 residues. Between the trimmed V and J ends, which lost 7 bases and 6 bases, there was a span of 12 bases. This CDR3 is CASNQLSSGELFF. In DNA, the CDR3 is TGTGCCAGCAACCAACTGTCCTCCGGGGAGCTGTTTTTT.

The table lists this clone with a few counts. The rearrangement joins TRBV9 to TRBJ2-2; D perhaps matches TRBD2 (5 bases). The germline V gene has CDR1 SGDLS and CDR2 YYNGEE. The CDR3 spans 16 residues. V was cut by 0 bases and J by 4 bases, with 13 bases left in between. CDR3 loop: CASSVDEGSVTGELFF. As DNA, the CDR3 is TGTGCCAGCAGCGTAGACGAAGGGAGCGTCACCGGGGAGCTGTTTTTT.

The chain has TRBV7-9 and TRBJ2-7; 9 bases line up with TRBD1. Per germline, CDR1 SEHNR and CDR2 FQNEAQ (reference sequence). J gave up 2 bases and V 1 base, and 9 bases lay outside the gene matches. The CDR3 runs to 17 residues. CDR3 amino acids: CASSLVTGGIGAYEQYF. The DNA of the CDR3 is TGTGCCAGCAGCTTAGTGACAGGGGGGATAGGGGCCTACGAGCAGTACTTC. Using reference TRBV7-9 and TRBJ2-7 for the parts outside the CDR3, the full variable domain is DTGVSQNPRHKITKRGQNVTFRCDPISEHNRLYWYRQTLGQGPEFLTYFQNEAQLEKSRLLSDRFSAERPKGSFSTLEIQRTEQGDSAMYLCASSLVTGGIGAYEQYFGPGTRLTVT.

V and J are TRBV2 and TRBJ1-5, with D perhaps TRBD1 (6 bases). V was pared by 2 bases and J by 0 bases, with 14 bases between. Germline values: CDR1 SNHLY, CDR2 FYNNEI. This CDR3 spans 17 amino acids. CDR3 protein: CASSEITRTDSNQPQHF. The DNA of the CDR3 is TGTGCCAGCAGTGAAATTACCCGGACAGATAGCAATCAGCCCCAGCATTTT.

The gene calls are TRBV25-1 and TRBJ2-3, with 9 bases identical to TRBD2. This CDR3 comprises 13 residues. Germline CDR1 reads MGHDK; CDR2 reads SYGVNS. Unmatched junction bases numbered 3, after V lost 4 bases and J lost 7 bases. The CDR3 DNA follows: TGTGCCAGCAGTGGTAGCGGGGGCAATACGCAGTATTTT. Translated, it gives CASSGSGGNTQYF.

This rearrangement joins TRBV27 to TRBJ1-1; 7 nucleotides agree with TRBD1. The V segment lost 8 bases and the J segment 1 base; nucleotides outside the gene matches: 10. This CDR3 is built from 15 residues. Germline V gene data show CDR1 as MNHEY and CDR2 as SMNVEV (reference sequence). In DNA, the CDR3 is TGTGCCAGCCGACGTCGAGGGGGCCCGAACACTGAAGCTTTCTTT. Amino acid sequence: CASRRRGGPNTEAFF.

J is TRBJ2-5 and V is TRBV18; 10 bases map to TRBD1. Trimming at V came to 4 bases and at J to 5 bases, leaving 10 bases not matched to a gene. CDR3 length: 16 amino acids. Germline values: CDR1 KGHSH, CDR2 LQKENI. The CDR3, as DNA: TGTGCCAGCTCACTTCTTGAGACAGGGGGCTTGGAGACCCAGTACTTC. This codes for CASSLLETGGLETQYF.

The chain links TRBV6-6 to TRBJ2-2, with D tentatively TRBD1 (5 bases). The germline V gene encodes CDR1 MNHNY and CDR2 SVGAGI (reference sequence). Trimming took 6 bases from V and 0 from J, leaving 20 bases between them. This CDR3 has 18 residues. CDR3 sequence (DNA): TGTGCCAGCAGCCGACGTAGGGGAACTCACTCGAACACCGGGGAGCTGTTTTTT. Its translation: CASSRRRGTHSNTGELFF.

The chain is built from TRBV7-2 and TRBJ1-6; D possibly corresponds to TRBD1 (5 bases). The CDR3 consists of 13 residues. CDR1 and CDR2 from the germline V gene are SGHTA and FQGNSA. V was cut by 6 bases and J by 9 bases, with 12 bases left in between. The CDR3 DNA reads TGTGCCAGCAGTACAGGTTGGGCTTCACCCCTCCACTTT. This encodes CASSTGWASPLHF.

V gene TRBV25-1 combines with J gene TRBJ1-1, with D maybe TRBD1 (5 bases). Trimming left V 6 bases short and J 4 bases short, with 12 bases between. Germline V gene sequence: CDR1 MGHDK, CDR2 SYGVNS. The CDR3 consists of 13 residues. CDR3 region: CASRGDWGTEAFF. In DNA, the CDR3 is TGTGCCAGCAGAGGGGATTGGGGCACTGAAGCTTTCTTT.

The rearrangement joins TRBV30 to TRBJ2-1, with D possibly matching TRBD2 (7 bases). This CDR3 spans 17 amino acids. Germline assignment: CDR1 GTSNPN and CDR2 SVGIG (reference sequence). Trimming removed 1 base from V and 7 bases from J, with 23 bases in between. The CDR3 here is CAWSGGRGYQIRNEQFF. As DNA, the CDR3 is TGTGCCTGGAGTGGGGGGCGGGGGTACCAAATTCGGAATGAGCAGTTCTTC.

This rearrangement joins TRBV12-3 or TRBV12-4 to TRBJ2-7, with D uncertain. The CDR3 sequence is 13 residues long. V was pared by 6 bases and J by 2 bases, with 11 bases between. This CDR3 is CASRDRSPYEQYF. CDR3 DNA: TGTGCCAGCAGAGATCGTAGCCCCTACGAGCAGTACTTC.

The chain combines TRBV15 with TRBJ1-1; D perhaps matches TRBD1 (5 bases). The V gene lost 1 base and the J gene lost 1 base, with 7 bases spanning the gap. The CDR3 length is 14 residues. Germline CDR1 LNHNV, CDR2 YYDKDF (reference sequence). CDR3 residues: CATSRVQENTEAFF. Here the CDR3 DNA reads TGTGCCACCAGCAGAGTACAGGAGAACACTGAAGCTTTCTTT.

V and J are TRBV5-6 and TRBJ2-3; D possibly corresponds to TRBD1 (5 bases). V lost 4 bases and J 0 bases, leaving 15 bases between the germline ends. This CDR3 spans 16 amino acids. CDR1 is SGHDT and CDR2 is YYEEEE in the germline V gene. This chain's CDR3 is CASSDNRLASTDTQYF. As DNA, the CDR3 is TGTGCCAGCAGCGATAACAGGTTAGCTAGCACAGATACGCAGTATTTT.

The table lists this clone with a count of one. This chain uses TRBV7-2 with TRBJ2-7; 9 positions agree with TRBD1. Germline CDR1 and CDR2: SGHTA and FQGNSA. The CDR3 spans 15 residues. V was clipped by 4 bases and J by 2 bases; unmatched bases: 6. The CDR3 coding sequence is TGTGCCAGCAGCTACGGACAGGGGACCCCCTACGAGCAGTACTTC. It codes for CASSYGQGTPYEQYF.

This clone was found a few times. This chain uses TRBV7-2 with TRBJ2-3; D is unclear. Germline V CDR1 and CDR2: SGHTA, FQGNSA. The V and J ends lost 5 bases and 5 bases respectively, with 14 bases between them. This CDR3 has 14 residues. The CDR3 spells CASSTDPTQDTQYF. DNA of the CDR3: TGTGCCAGCAGCACAGACCCAACTCAAGATACGCAGTATTTT.

This chain links TRBV3-1 (or the pseudogene TRBV3-2) with TRBJ2-5; D not resolved. Germline V gene sequence: CDR1 LGHDT, CDR2 YNNKEL (reference sequence). Trimming removed 3 bases from V and 2 bases from J, with 13 bases in between. This CDR3 has 15 residues. CDR3 sequence (DNA): TGTGCCAGCAGCCATGAGGCGGCACTTCAAGAGACCCAGTACTTC. Translated: CASSHEAALQETQYF.

The chain combines TRBV27 with TRBJ1-1; unclear D gene. The CDR3 covers 13 residues. Germline V lookup: CDR1 MNHEY, CDR2 SMNVEV (reference sequence). V lost 6 bases and J 9 bases, leaving 17 bases between the germline ends. This CDR3 is CASSLSRSRKAFF. CDR3 coding DNA: TGTGCCAGCAGCCTCAGCAGGTCCAGAAAAGCTTTCTTT.

This clone was detected a few times. V usage is TRBV27 and J usage is TRBJ2-6, with a weak D call TRBD2 (5 bases). Trimming removed 5 bases at V and 2 bases at J, with 13 bases between. CDR3 length equals 16 residues. Germline CDR1 reads MNHEY; CDR2 reads SMNVEV (reference sequence). CDR3 nucleotide sequence: TGTGCCAGCAGTCCCTCTGAGGGAACTGGGGCCAACGTCCTGACTTTC. This translates into CASSPSEGTGANVLTF.

The rearrangement uses TRBV30 and TRBJ2-5, with 7 bases matching TRBD1. V trimming: 5 bases; J trimming: 1 base; junction bases outside the gene matches: 4. CDR1 GTSNPN and CDR2 SVGIG come from the germline V gene (reference sequence). The CDR3 loop spans 13 amino acids. The CDR3 DNA reads as TGTGCCTGGGGGACAGACTTCCAAGAGACCCAGTACTTC. This translates into CAWGTDFQETQYF.

This chain connects TRBV7-9 to TRBJ1-2; possible D gene TRBD1, 5 bases. The CDR3 is 13 amino acids. The germline V gene has CDR1 SEHNR and CDR2 FQNEAQ (reference sequence). V was cut by 6 bases and J by 4 bases, with 12 bases left in between. DNA of the CDR3: TGTGCCAGCAGTTCTGCAGGGCTCTATGGCTACACCTTC. Protein sequence: CASSSAGLYGYTF.

This clone was recorded once. The final CDR3 position lacks the conserved phenylalanine or tryptophan, pointing to a likely read error. The limits of the CDR3 on the DNA are not certain, so only TCRdb's listed CDR3 is given. The chain has TRBV30 and TRBJ2-7; TRBD2 is taken as the D call from the table, unchecked against the DNA. The CDR3 adds up to 13 amino acids, both ends counted. CDR1 and CDR2 (germline): GTSNPN, SVGIG (reference sequence). CDR3 residues: CAWSGYWSGTLIP.

The V and J genes are TRBV29-1 and TRBJ2-1; 8 bases match TRBD1. Germline CDR1 and CDR2: SQVTM and ANQGSEA. The CDR3 covers 12 residues. The V gene end was trimmed by 7 bases and the J gene end by 3 bases; junction bases not matched to a gene: 2. The CDR3 nucleotides read TGCAGCGGTGACAGGGGCTACAATGAGCAGTTCTTC. Translating gives CSGDRGYNEQFF.

V is TRBV6-2 or TRBV6-3 and J is TRBJ2-7, with 8 bases fitting TRBD2. The germline CDR1 and CDR2 sequences are MNHEY and SVGEGT. This CDR3 is 15 amino acids long. V gave up 2 bases and J gave up 5 bases; unmatched junction bases: 8. In DNA form, the CDR3 reads TGTGCCAGCAGTTACCGGCCGGGGGGGCTGGACGAGCAGTACTTC. This encodes CASSYRPGGLDEQYF.

The rearrangement joins TRBV11-1 to TRBJ2-1, with D maybe TRBD2 (6 bases). Germline values: CDR1 SGHAT, CDR2 FQDESV (reference sequence). The CDR3 sequence is 13 residues long. The V and J ends lost 5 bases and 7 bases respectively, with 12 bases between them. The CDR3 nucleotides read TGTGCCAGCAGCCGGGGGTATGAGAATGAGCAGTTCTTC. It yields the protein CASSRGYENEQFF.